This T cell receptor beta chain was observed in a study of identical twins. Template switching added a universal primer binding site, and final cDNA carried unique molecular identifiers. In TCRdb, the 5' RACE reads were re-called with MiXCR into one record per CDR3 protein. Among around 230,000 distinct CDR3 sequences listed, over 8% were seen once. Study-level results: Beta out-of-frame sequences showed weaker excess sharing between twins. Cord blood beta clonotypes present at high abundance carried fewer insertions; no such pattern appeared in memory repertoires. Conclusions relied on cross-sectional statistical analysis, not following the same donors.

This clonotype occurred many times. What it binds is not known. This CDR3 has 12 amino acids. Trimming cost V 3 bases and J 5 bases, with 6 bases left between them. The germline V gene encodes CDR1 SGHAT and CDR2 FQNNGV. This TCR was recovered from a woman aged 18-35 years in good health. The chain links TRBV11-2 to TRBJ2-3; D not resolved. The sample was memory (CD45RO+) T cells sorted from blood. CDR3 sequence reads: CASSFTKDTQYF. The CDR3 nucleotides are TGTGCCAGCAGCTTTACCAAAGATACGCAGTATTTT.